The entry below describes one T cell receptor beta chain. Its antigen is not identified. The data stem from a study of T cell responses to AZD1222 COVID-19 vaccine. Findings and limits, study-wide: Just a handful of people given AZD1222 tested seropositive at baseline. Repertoire samples came only from after the peak T cell response.

Only in-frame clones appear in the TCRdb table, and some are missing; sequencing was by immunoSEQ multiplex PCR. The table has about 140,000 clones, 75% to 90% seen once. The J segment lost 5 bases and the V segment lost 0 bases, leaving 5 bases of the junction unmatched. Germline V gene sequence: CDR1 GTSNPN, CDR2 SVGIG (reference sequence). CDR3 length: 15 residues. The clonotype was recovered from an adult in good health. The chain carries TRBV30 and TRBJ2-1, with TRBD2 identical over 9 bases. The starting material was peripheral blood, obtained on day 0 of AZD1222 vaccination. The CDR3 loop is CAWSVISGGNNEQFF. The CDR3 bases are TGTGCCTGGAGTGTAATTAGCGGGGGAAACAATGAGCAGTTCTTC.